The 22 T cell receptor beta chains listed next were all sequenced from one sample in a study of identical twins. TCRdb ran MiXCR on the 5' RACE reads and lists one entry per CDR3 protein. This repertoire shows hundreds of thousands of distinct CDR3 sequences, 21% found once; its top ten account for more than 4%. A further study also used this sample, focusing on T cells expressing NK-cell markers.

Sequenced: PBMCs. These receptors were taken from a woman in her late teens or twenties in good health.

This clonotype was detected ten times or more. The chain uses TRBV12-5 and TRBJ1-2, with 8 bases lining up with TRBD1. The CDR3 runs 13 residues. CDR1 is LGHNT, CDR2 FRNRAP, per germline. Losses at the gene ends were 6 bases for V and 7 bases for J; bases not matched to a gene: 7. The CDR3 reads CASGLGQVGGYTF. CDR3 sequence (DNA): TGTGCTAGTGGACTGGGACAGGTTGGTGGCTACACCTTC.

This clonotype was recorded a few times. V usage is TRBV12-3 or TRBV12-4 and J usage is TRBJ2-3; maybe TRBD2 (6 bases). The V end lost 6 bases, the J end lost 1 base, and 26 bases lay between the germline ends. The CDR3 contains 19 residues. In DNA, the CDR3 is TGTGCCAGCAGCTCCCCCGGTTCGGGGGAAAGCGTTCGCACAGATACGCAGTATTTT. Its protein is CASSSPGSGESVRTDTQYF.

The V gene is TRBV11-2, the J gene TRBJ2-1; D ambiguous. The CDR3 contains 13 residues. V was trimmed by 0 bases and J by 10 bases, leaving 10 bases between them. Germline loops: CDR1 SGHAT, CDR2 FQNNGV. CDR3 DNA: TGTGCCAGCAGCTTAGAGACCGTCCAAGAGCAGTTCTTC. Protein: CASSLETVQEQFF. Full variable domain (missing parts from reference TRBV11-2 and TRBJ2-1): EAGVAQSPRYKIIEKRQSVAFWCNPISGHATLYWYQQILGQGPKLLIQFQNNGVVDDSQLPKDRFSAERLKGVDSTLKIQPAKLEDSAVYLCASSLETVQEQFFGPGTRLTVL.

The V call is TRBV10-3, the J call TRBJ1-2; 11 bases match TRBD1. Germline values: CDR1 ENHRY, CDR2 SYGVKD. This CDR3 is 14 amino acids long. The junction had 0 bases not matched to a gene; V was cut back by 2 bases and J by 4 bases. The CDR3 loop is CAISEGTGGYGYTF. CDR3 nucleotides: TGTGCCATCAGTGAGGGGACAGGGGGCTATGGCTACACCTTC.

In this sample, this clonotype turned up many times. V and J are TRBV9 and TRBJ2-6; D gene ambiguous. The germline V and J ends were trimmed by 0 bases and 1 base, with 5 bases remaining between them. The germline V gene has CDR1 SGDLS and CDR2 YYNGEE. The length of the CDR3 is 15 residues. CDR3 residues: CASSVGGSGANVLTF. CDR3 sequence (DNA): TGTGCCAGCAGCGTAGGGGGTTCTGGGGCCAACGTCCTGACTTTC.

V gene TRBV29-1 combines with J gene TRBJ2-7, with 7 bases lining up with TRBD1. CDR1 and CDR2 (germline): SQVTM, ANQGSEA. This CDR3 is built from 12 residues. V shed 3 bases and J 6 bases; nucleotides not matched to a gene: 5. The DNA for the CDR3 is TGCAGCGTTGACCAGGGGGAAGGCGAGCAGTACTTC. Its protein product is CSVDQGEGEQYF.

This clonotype was seen only a few times. The rearrangement links TRBV7-9 to TRBJ1-5; D uncertain. The CDR3 totals 12 residues. From germline, CDR1 is SEHNR and CDR2 FQNEAQ (reference sequence). Trimming cost V 8 bases and J 2 bases, with 7 bases left between them. CDR3 sequence (DNA): TGTGCCAGCGCGGAAGGCAATCAGCCCCAGCATTTT. Its translation is CASAEGNQPQHF.

This chain connects TRBV12-5 to TRBJ2-1; D gene ambiguous. CDR1 LGHNT and CDR2 FRNRAP come from the germline V gene. There are 13 residues in the CDR3. V shed 6 bases and J shed 0 bases, with 6 bases lying between them. The CDR3 loop is CASGMSSYNEQFF. CDR3 coding DNA: TGTGCTAGTGGCATGAGCTCCTACAATGAGCAGTTCTTC.

The chain's CDR3 is CASTKDRSYNEQFF. CDR3 nucleotide sequence: TGTGCCAGCACGAAAGACAGATCCTACAATGAGCAGTTCTTC. This chain links TRBV7-2 with TRBJ2-1; maybe TRBD1 (5 bases). The CDR3 runs 14 residues. With 7 bases removed from V and 1 base from J, the gap between germline ends came to 11 bases. CDR1 and CDR2 (germline): SGHTA, FQGNSA.

This clonotype was counted only a few times. The rearrangement uses TRBV7-6 and TRBJ2-2, with TRBD2 identical over 7 bases. V gave up 4 bases and J gave up 2 bases; unmatched junction bases: 7. The CDR3 length is 16 residues. Germline V gene lookup returns CDR1 SGHVS and CDR2 FNYEAQ. Written as DNA, the CDR3 is TGTGCCAGCAGCTCCACCGGGACTACCAACACCGGGGAGCTGTTTTTT. This gives the protein CASSSTGTTNTGELFF. Full variable domain (remainder filled in from reference TRBV7-6 and TRBJ2-2): GAGVSQSPRYKVTKRGQDVALRCDPISGHVSLYWYRQALGQGPEFLTYFNYEAQQDKSGLPNDRFSAERPEGSISTLTIQRTEQRDSAMYRCASSSTGTTNTGELFFGEGSRLTVL.

The sample holds many counts of this clonotype. The rearrangement uses TRBV12-3 or TRBV12-4 and TRBJ1-6; D remains ambiguous. Trimming took 1 base from V and 4 from J, leaving 5 bases between them. The CDR3 is 14 residues long. The CDR3 bases are TGTGCCAGCAGTTTAGGAGGGTATAATTCACCCCTCCACTTT. Protein sequence: CASSLGGYNSPLHF.

This chain links TRBV20-1 with TRBJ2-7; D could derive from TRBD1 or TRBD2 (5 bases each). The CDR3 contains 13 residues. In germline, CDR1 is DFQATT, CDR2 SNEGSKA (reference sequence). Trimming removed 2 bases from V and 2 bases from J, with 10 bases in between. The CDR3 DNA follows: TGCAGTGCTAGATCCCGGGGCCCCTACGAGCAGTACTTC. Encoded protein: CSARSRGPYEQYF.

There are a few counts of this clonotype. The rearrangement uses TRBV3-1 and TRBJ2-1, with D perhaps matching TRBD2 (6 bases). Deletions cut 0 bases from V and 4 bases from J, with 10 bases between. The CDR3 is made up of 15 amino acids. In germline, CDR1 is LGHDT, CDR2 YNNKEL (reference sequence). The CDR3 nucleotides are TGTGCCAGCAGCCAAGAGGTTGGGGGGTACAATGAGCAGTTCTTC. Translation gives CASSQEVGGYNEQFF.

There are many counts of this clonotype. The V and J genes are TRBV10-3 and TRBJ2-6; the D gene could be TRBD1 or TRBD2 (5 bases each). The CDR3 sequence is 15 residues long. Germline V gene sequence: CDR1 ENHRY, CDR2 SYGVKD. V dropped 6 bases and J dropped 0 bases, with 9 bases sitting between them. The CDR3, as DNA: TGTGCCATCAGGGGACGGTTCTCTGGGGCCAACGTCCTGACTTTC. Amino acid sequence: CAIRGRFSGANVLTF.

A few counts support this clonotype. The rearrangement links TRBV20-1 to TRBJ2-5, with D uncertain. This CDR3 is built from 13 residues. The ends were cut back, 1 base at V and 1 base at J, with 7 bases in the middle. The germline V gene encodes CDR1 DFQATT and CDR2 SNEGSKA (reference sequence). The CDR3 sequence: CSARVTSQETQYF. As DNA, the CDR3 is TGCAGTGCTAGAGTAACAAGCCAAGAGACCCAGTACTTC.

The sample holds a few counts of this clonotype. The chain is built from TRBV12-3 or TRBV12-4 and TRBJ1-1; 7 nucleotides line up with TRBD1. Unmatched junction bases numbered 13, after V lost 5 bases and J lost 1 base. The CDR3 extends over 17 amino acids. The CDR3 DNA follows: TGTGCCAGCAGTCCTCGACAGGGTAAATTTGCGAACACTGAAGCTTTCTTT. Amino acids: CASSPRQGKFANTEAFF.

This sequence joins TRBV18 and TRBJ2-1; tentative D call: TRBD2 (6 bases). V lost 1 base and J lost 9, with 13 bases in between. The CDR3 totals 14 residues. Germline V gives CDR1 KGHSH, CDR2 LQKENI. CDR3 DNA: TGTGCCAGCTCACCACTAGCGGAGGCAGGTGAGCAGTTCTTC. Protein product: CASSPLAEAGEQFF.

CDR3 in amino acids: CSAKDAREEAETQYF. CDR3 nucleotides: TGCAGTGCTAAGGACGCCCGGGAGGAGGCGGAGACCCAGTACTTC. V gene TRBV20-1 combines with J gene TRBJ2-5, with 7 nucleotides matching TRBD2. V shed 4 bases, J shed 5 bases, and the junction held 13 bases outside the gene matches. Germline values: CDR1 DFQATT, CDR2 SNEGSKA (reference sequence). CDR3 size: 15 residues.

CDR3 nucleotides: TGTGCCAGCAGCTTAAATAGGGACAGGGGCACAGATACGCAGTATTTT. It specifies CASSLNRDRGTDTQYF. This chain uses TRBV7-3 with TRBJ2-3; 9 bases are shared with TRBD1. Germline CDR1 SGHTA, CDR2 FQGTGA. V was clipped by 1 base and J by 1 base; unmatched bases: 3. The CDR3 sequence is 16 residues long. Full variable domain (remainder filled in from reference TRBV7-3 and TRBJ2-3): GAGVSQTPSNKVTEKGKYVELRCDPISGHTALYWYRQSLGQGPEFLIYFQGTGAADDSGLPNDRFFAVRPEGSVSTLKIQRTERGDSAVYLCASSLNRDRGTDTQYFGPGTRLTVL.

The rearrangement links TRBV9 to TRBJ2-3; D perhaps matches TRBD1 (6 bases). V was trimmed by 2 bases and J by 8 bases, leaving 18 bases between them. The CDR3 spans 15 residues. Germline CDR1 and CDR2: SGDLS and YYNGEE. The CDR3 nucleotides are TGTGCCAGCAGCGTGGGTTCTATTTCAGGGGTTACGCAGTATTTT. Its translation is CASSVGSISGVTQYF. Complete variable domain (other parts from reference TRBV9 and TRBJ2-3): DSGVTQTPKHLITATGQRVTLRCSPRSGDLSVYWYQQSLDQGLQFLIQYYNGEERAKGNILERFSAQQFPDLHSELNLSSLELGDSALYFCASSVGSISGVTQYFGPGTRLTVL.

This clonotype showed up just a few times. The chain combines TRBV6-5 with TRBJ2-1, with TRBD2 matching 12 bases. Germline values: CDR1 MNHEY, CDR2 SVGAGI. The CDR3 totals 16 residues. V lost 2 bases, J lost 15 bases, and 14 bases stayed unmatched. CDR3 in DNA: TGTGCCAGCAGTTACACGCTAGCGGGGGGGCAATCCCGTCTGTTCTTC. This translates into CASSYTLAGGQSRLFF.

This clonotype was counted only a few times. The V call is TRBV20-1, the J call TRBJ1-6; D is undetermined. The germline V gene has CDR1 DFQATT and CDR2 SNEGSKA (reference sequence). V was clipped by 3 bases and J by 5 bases, with 8 bases between them. This CDR3 contains 13 residues. The CDR3 here is CSASPHDNSPLHF. The CDR3, as DNA: TGCAGTGCTAGCCCGCACGATAATTCACCCCTCCACTTT.